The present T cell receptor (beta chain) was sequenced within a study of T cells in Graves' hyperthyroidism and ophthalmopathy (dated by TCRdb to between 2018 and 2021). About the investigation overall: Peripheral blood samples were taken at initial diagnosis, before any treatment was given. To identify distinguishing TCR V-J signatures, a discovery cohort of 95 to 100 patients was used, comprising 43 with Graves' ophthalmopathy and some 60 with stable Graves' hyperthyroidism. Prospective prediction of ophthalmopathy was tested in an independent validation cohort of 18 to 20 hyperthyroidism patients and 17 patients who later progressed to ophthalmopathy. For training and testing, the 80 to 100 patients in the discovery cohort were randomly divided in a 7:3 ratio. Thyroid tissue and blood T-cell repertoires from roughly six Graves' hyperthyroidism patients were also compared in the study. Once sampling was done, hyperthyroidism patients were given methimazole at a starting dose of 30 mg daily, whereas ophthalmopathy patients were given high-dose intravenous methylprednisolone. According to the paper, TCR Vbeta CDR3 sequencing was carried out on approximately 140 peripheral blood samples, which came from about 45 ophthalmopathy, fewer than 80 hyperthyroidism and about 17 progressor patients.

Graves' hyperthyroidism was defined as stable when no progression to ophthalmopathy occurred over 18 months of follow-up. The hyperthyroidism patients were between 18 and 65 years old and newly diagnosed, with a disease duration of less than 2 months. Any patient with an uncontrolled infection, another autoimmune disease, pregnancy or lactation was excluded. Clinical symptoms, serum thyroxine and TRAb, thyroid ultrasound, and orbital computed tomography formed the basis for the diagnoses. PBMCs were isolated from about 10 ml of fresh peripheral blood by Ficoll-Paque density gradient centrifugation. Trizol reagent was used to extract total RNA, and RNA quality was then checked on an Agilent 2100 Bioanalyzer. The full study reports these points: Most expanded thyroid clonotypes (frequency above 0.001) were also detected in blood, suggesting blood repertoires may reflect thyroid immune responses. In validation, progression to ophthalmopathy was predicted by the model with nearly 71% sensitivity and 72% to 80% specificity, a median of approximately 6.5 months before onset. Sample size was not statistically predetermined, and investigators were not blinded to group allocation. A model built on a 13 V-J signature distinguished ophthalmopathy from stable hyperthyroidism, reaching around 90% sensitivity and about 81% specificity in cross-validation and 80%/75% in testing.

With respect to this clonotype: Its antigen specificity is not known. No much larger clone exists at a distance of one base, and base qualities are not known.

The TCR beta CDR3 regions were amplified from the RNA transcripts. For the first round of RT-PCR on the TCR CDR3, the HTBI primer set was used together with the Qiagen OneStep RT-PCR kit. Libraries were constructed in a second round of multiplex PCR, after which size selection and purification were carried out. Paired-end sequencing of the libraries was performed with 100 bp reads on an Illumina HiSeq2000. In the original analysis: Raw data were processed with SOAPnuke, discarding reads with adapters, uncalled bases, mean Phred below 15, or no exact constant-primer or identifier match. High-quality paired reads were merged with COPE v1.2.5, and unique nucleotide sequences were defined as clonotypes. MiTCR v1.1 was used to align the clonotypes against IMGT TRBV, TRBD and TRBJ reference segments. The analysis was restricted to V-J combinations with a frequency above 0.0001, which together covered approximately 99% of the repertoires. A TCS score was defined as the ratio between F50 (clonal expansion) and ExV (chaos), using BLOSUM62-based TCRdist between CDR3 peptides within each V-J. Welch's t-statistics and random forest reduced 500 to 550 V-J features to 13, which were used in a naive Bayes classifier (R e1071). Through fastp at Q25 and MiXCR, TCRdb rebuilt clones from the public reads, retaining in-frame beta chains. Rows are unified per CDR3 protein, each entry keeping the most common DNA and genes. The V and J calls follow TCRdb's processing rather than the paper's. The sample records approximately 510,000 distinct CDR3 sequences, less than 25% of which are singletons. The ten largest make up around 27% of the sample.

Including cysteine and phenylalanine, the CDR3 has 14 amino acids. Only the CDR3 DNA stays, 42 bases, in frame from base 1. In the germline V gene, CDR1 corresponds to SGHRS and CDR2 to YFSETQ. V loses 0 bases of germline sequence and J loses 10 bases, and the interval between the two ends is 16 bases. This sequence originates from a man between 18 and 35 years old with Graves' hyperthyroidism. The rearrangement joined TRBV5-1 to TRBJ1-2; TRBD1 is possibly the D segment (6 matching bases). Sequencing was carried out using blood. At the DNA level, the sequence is TGCGCCAGCAGCTTGGCGGGGGCAGGAGACGACTACACCTTC. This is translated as CASSLAGAGDDYTF.